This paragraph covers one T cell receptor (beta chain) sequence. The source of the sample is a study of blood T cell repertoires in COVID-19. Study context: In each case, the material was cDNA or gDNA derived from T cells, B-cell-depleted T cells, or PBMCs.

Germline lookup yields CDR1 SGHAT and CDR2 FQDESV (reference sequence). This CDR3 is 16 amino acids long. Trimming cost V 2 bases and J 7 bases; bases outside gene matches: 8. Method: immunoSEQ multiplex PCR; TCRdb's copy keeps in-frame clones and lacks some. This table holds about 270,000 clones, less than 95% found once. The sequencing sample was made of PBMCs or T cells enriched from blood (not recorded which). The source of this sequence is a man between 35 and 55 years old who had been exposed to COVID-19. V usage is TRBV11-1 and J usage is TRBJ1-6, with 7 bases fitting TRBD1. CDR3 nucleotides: TGTGCCAGCAGCTTATCTCTATACAGGGGCAATTCACCCCTCCACTTT. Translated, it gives CASSLSLYRGNSPLHF.